This is a list of T cell receptor beta chains from one sample in a study of shared clonotypes between healthy human individuals. Sequencing was performed with immunoSEQ multiplex PCR; in TCRdb, only in-frame clones are kept and a portion is missing. The table has about 590,000 clones, just under 97% seen once. The material sequenced was naive CD8+ T cells sorted from blood. The source is a woman aged 25 to 39 in good health. The CDR3 runs from the conserved cysteine through the conserved F or W. The D gene is left open where the match is weak. Not all rows give a size; the values are once, few, many and, for expanded clones, a class.

clone_size	d_call	v_call	j_call	cdr3_length	cdr3_aa	cdr3_nt
.	TRBD1	TRBV13	TRBJ2-1	14	CASSTTGGTDEQFF	TGTGCCAGCAGCACGACAGGGGGCACGGATGAGCAGTTCTTC
once	.	TRBV25-1	TRBJ2-7	14	CASSPPQEAYEQYF	TGTGCCAGCAGTCCACCACAGGAAGCCTACGAGCAGTACTTC
.	.	TRBV4-1	TRBJ1-5	15	CASSQRDGPNQPQHF	TGCGCCAGCAGCCAAAGGGACGGACCCAATCAGCCCCAGCATTTT
.	.	TRBV4-2	TRBJ2-7	16	CASSHRNEGTAYEQYF	TGTGCCAGCAGCCATCGAAATGAGGGGACGGCCTACGAGCAGTACTTC
.	.	TRBV5-4	TRBJ1-2	11	CASSRDVGYTF	TGTGCCAGCAGCAGGGACGTGGGCTACACCTTC
.	TRBD2	TRBV5-1	TRBJ2-5	15	CASRLGAGGTETQYF	TGCGCCAGCAGGTTGGGAGCGGGAGGAACGGAGACCCAGTACTTC
once	TRBD1	TRBV28	TRBJ1-2	15	CASSFEGADNYGYTF	TGTGCCAGCAGTTTTGAGGGGGCCGATAACTATGGCTACACCTTC
.	.	TRBV11-2	TRBJ2-5	16	CASSLEFRTTKETQYF	TGTGCCAGCAGCTTAGAGTTCCGGACCACCAAAGAGACCCAGTACTTC
.	.	TRBV10-2	TRBJ2-2	10	CASSGGELFF	TGCGCCAGCAGTGGCGGGGAGCTGTTTTTT
.	.	TRBV27	TRBJ1-5	14	CASSLSRAEAPQHF	TGTGCCAGCAGTTTATCCAGGGCCGAGGCGCCCCAGCATTTT
.	.	TRBV19	TRBJ2-2	11	CASKGTGELFF	TGTGCCAGTAAAGGCACCGGGGAGCTGTTTTTT
.	.	TRBV29-1	TRBJ1-1	11	CSVETYGEAFF	TGCAGCGTTGAAACGTACGGTGAAGCTTTCTTT
.	.	TRBV27	TRBJ1-1	14	CASSPDRRNTEAFF	TGTGCCAGCAGTCCCGACAGGAGAAACACTGAAGCTTTCTTT
.	.	TRBV7-9	TRBJ2-1	13	CASSLGRMVEQFF	TGTGCCAGCAGCTTAGGACGGATGGTTGAGCAGTTCTTC
.	.	TRBV21-1	TRBJ2-3	17	CASSKPGLEFSTDTQYF	TGTGCCAGCAGCAAACCGGGACTAGAGTTTAGCACAGATACGCAGTATTTT
.	TRBD2	TRBV7-6	TRBJ2-1	16	CASSPGLAGPLGEQFF	TGTGCCAGCAGCCCGGGACTAGCGGGGCCCTTGGGTGAGCAGTTCTTC
.	TRBD2	TRBV7-9	TRBJ2-2	16	CASSPRTSGNTGELFF	TGTGCCAGCAGTCCTCGGACTAGCGGGAACACCGGGGAGCTGTTTTTT
.	TRBD2	TRBV5-4	TRBJ2-1	15	CASSFAGGRYNEQFF	TGTGCCAGCAGCTTTGCGGGAGGACGATACAATGAGCAGTTCTTC
.	.	TRBV4-1	TRBJ2-5	15	CASSQVGREEETQYF	TGCGCCAGCAGCCAGGTCGGACGGGAAGAAGAGACCCAGTACTTC
.	TRBD1	TRBV19	TRBJ2-3	16	CASSTRTGTVSDTQYF	TGTGCCAGTAGTACTCGGACAGGGACGGTCTCAGATACGCAGTATTTT
.	.	TRBV19	TRBJ1-4	14	CASNSGTGNEKLFF	TGTGCCAGTAATTCAGGAACCGGGAATGAAAAACTGTTTTTT
.	.	TRBV20-1	TRBJ2-4	11	CSASLVGIQYF	TGCAGTGCTTCGCTGGTGGGCATTCAGTACTTC
.	.	TRBV4-1	TRBJ2-7	15	CASSQTTDYAYEQYF	TGCGCCAGCAGCCAAACTACCGACTACGCATACGAGCAGTACTTC
.	.	TRBV27	TRBJ2-7	14	CASKLIAGYYEQYF	TGTGCCAGCAAACTAATTGCGGGGTACTACGAGCAGTACTTC
.	TRBD1	TRBV4-2	TRBJ2-7	16	CASSQGLSGQGGEQYF	TGTGCCAGCAGCCAAGGCCTTTCGGGACAGGGGGGCGAGCAGTACTTC
.	.	TRBV7-2	TRBJ2-1	16	CASSLGLDPEGFEQFF	TGTGCCAGCAGCTTAGGGCTCGACCCGGAGGGATTTGAGCAGTTCTTC
.	.	TRBV14	TRBJ1-3	16	CASSQDRGTSGNTIYF	TGTGCCAGCAGCCAAGACAGGGGTACTAGTGGGAACACCATATATTTT
once	.	TRBV6-5	TRBJ1-1	14	CASSSPGENTEAFF	TGTGCCAGCAGTTCCCCCGGGGAGAACACTGAAGCTTTCTTT
once	.	TRBV28	TRBJ1-2	18	CASSLFLADVLKEYGYTF	TGTGCCAGCAGTTTATTTCTAGCAGACGTCCTCAAAGAATATGGCTACACCTTC
.	.	TRBV28	TRBJ1-1	14	CASSFPPWDTEAFF	TGTGCCAGCAGTTTTCCCCCGTGGGACACTGAAGCTTTCTTT
once	.	TRBV5-1	TRBJ2-7	14	CASSYLQGSYEQYF	TGCGCCAGCAGCTACTTACAGGGTTCCTACGAGCAGTACTTC
.	.	TRBV19	TRBJ1-1	14	CASSIRQEYTEAFF	TGTGCCAGTAGTATACGGCAGGAGTACACTGAAGCTTTCTTT
.	.	TRBV2	TRBJ1-4	19	CASRYQQGGSEVTNEKLFF	TGTGCCAGCAGGTACCAACAGGGAGGTTCGGAAGTAACTAATGAAAAACTGTTTTTT
.	TRBD2	TRBV6-5	TRBJ2-3	15	CASSSAGVWTDTQYF	TGTGCCAGCAGTTCAGCGGGAGTATGGACAGATACGCAGTATTTT
.	.	TRBV27	TRBJ1-4	14	CASSFAGSNEKLFF	TGTGCCAGCAGTTTTGCAGGGAGTAATGAAAAACTGTTTTTT
.	.	TRBV6-5	TRBJ2-7	14	CASSYSDRAYEQYF	TGTGCCAGCAGTTACTCGGATAGAGCCTACGAGCAGTACTTC
.	TRBD2	TRBV4-2	TRBJ2-1	15	CASSQIAGGENEQFF	TGTGCCAGCAGCCAAATAGCGGGAGGGGAGAATGAGCAGTTCTTC
.	.	TRBV28	TRBJ1-5	12	CASSFSNQPQHF	TGTGCCAGCAGTTTTAGTAATCAGCCCCAGCATTTT
.	.	TRBV7-7	TRBJ2-7	14	CASSPRAGSYEQYF	TGTGCCAGCAGCCCTAGGGCGGGATCGTACGAGCAGTACTTC
once	TRBD1	TRBV25-1	TRBJ2-1	13	CASRGQAYNEQFF	TGTGCCAGCAGGGGACAGGCTTACAATGAGCAGTTCTTC
.	.	TRBV15	TRBJ2-7	12	CATGPLGGEQYF	TGTGCCACCGGGCCTCTCGGGGGCGAGCAGTACTTC
.	.	TRBV6-5	TRBJ2-1	13	CASSPQTVDEQFF	TGTGCCAGCAGTCCACAGACTGTGGATGAGCAGTTCTTC
.	TRBD2	TRBV7-2	TRBJ2-3	15	CASSLGLAVTYTQYF	TGTGCCAGCAGCTTAGGCCTAGCGGTAACTTATACGCAGTATTTT
.	.	TRBV9	TRBJ1-2	13	CASSVYEGHGYTF	TGTGCCAGCAGCGTATATGAGGGCCACGGCTACACCTTC
.	.	TRBV2	TRBJ1-2	13	CASSENRADGYTF	TGTGCCAGCAGTGAAAACAGGGCTGATGGCTACACCTTC
.	TRBD2	TRBV4-1	TRBJ2-2	18	CASSKSSLAVRYTGELFF	TGCGCCAGCAGCAAAAGTTCCCTAGCGGTGCGTTACACCGGGGAGCTGTTTTTT
.	TRBD1	TRBV4-1	TRBJ2-2	17	CASSLSTRTGKPGELFF	TGCGCCAGCAGCCTCTCAACCCGGACAGGGAAGCCCGGGGAGCTGTTTTTT
.	TRBD1	TRBV19	TRBJ1-2	14	CASSSGTGGYGYTF	TGTGCCAGTAGTAGCGGGACAGGAGGCTATGGCTACACCTTC
.	.	TRBV15	TRBJ1-2	15	CATSGRRDGNYGYTF	TGTGCCACCAGCGGCCGGCGGGACGGGAACTATGGCTACACCTTC
.	.	TRBV9	TRBJ2-2	17	CASSVEGGFPNTGELFF	TGTGCCAGCAGCGTAGAGGGGGGGTTCCCGAACACCGGGGAGCTGTTTTTT